The 5 T cell receptor beta chains listed next were all sequenced from one sample in a study of T cells after yellow fever vaccination. TCRdb ran MiXCR on the 5' RACE reads and lists one entry per CDR3 protein. There are tens of thousands of distinct CDR3 sequences in the sample; 7.4% occur only once, and about 40% lies in the top ten. The starting material was CD8+ T cells sorted from PBMCs, obtained 15 days after the yellow fever booster vaccination. These receptor sequences come from a man aged 25 to 40 who received the YFV17D yellow fever vaccine.

This clonotype was counted ten times or more. V is TRBV29-1 and J is TRBJ2-2, with D maybe TRBD1 (5 bases). The germline gives CDR1 SQVTM, CDR2 ANQGSEA. This CDR3 has 13 amino acids. V shed 7 bases and J shed 1 base, with 10 bases lying between them. CDR3 amino acids: CSGLTGNTGELFF. CDR3 bases: TGCAGCGGCCTTACAGGGAACACCGGGGAGCTGTTTTTT.

This clonotype was seen ten or more times. This sequence joins TRBV4-2 and TRBJ1-5; tentatively, D is TRBD1 (5 bases). CDR3 length equals 15 residues. V dropped 3 bases and J dropped 5 bases, with 14 bases sitting between them. From germline, CDR1 is LGHNA and CDR2 YNFKEQ. For the CDR3, the DNA is TGTGCCAGCAGCCAGTTGGAGGGGCGGTATCAGCCCCAGCATTTT. Encoded protein: CASSQLEGRYQPQHF.

This clonotype was counted many times. The chain employs TRBV30 and TRBJ2-7; D is unresolved. Germline CDR1 is GTSNPN and CDR2 is SVGIG (reference sequence). Trimming shortened V by 8 bases and J by 3 bases, and 14 bases separated the two germline ends. CDR3 length: 12 residues. The CDR3, as DNA: TGTGCCGGCCACATAAGGGACTACGAGCAGTACTTC. It yields the protein CAGHIRDYEQYF. Complete variable domain (other parts from reference TRBV30 and TRBJ2-7): SQTIHQWPATLVQPVGSPLSLECTVEGTSNPNLYWYRQAAGRGLQLLFYSVGIGQISSEVPQNLSASRPQDRQFILSSKKLLLSDSGFYLCAGHIRDYEQYFGPGTRLTVT.

This clonotype has ten or more counts. The chain couples TRBV20-1 to TRBJ2-5; 8 positions agree with TRBD2. CDR3 length: 13 amino acids. With 6 bases clipped from V and 4 bases from J, the junction kept 7 bases outside the gene matches. From germline, CDR1 is DFQATT and CDR2 SNEGSKA (reference sequence). The CDR3 DNA sequence: TGCAGTGCGGATACTAGCGGCTCAGAGACCCAGTACTTC. This gives the protein CSADTSGSETQYF.

Many counts were recorded for this clonotype. The chain links TRBV18 to TRBJ2-7; D gene uncertain. The germline V gene has CDR1 KGHSH and CDR2 LQKENI. There are 14 residues in the CDR3. Trimming stripped 3 bases from V and 2 bases from J, with 11 bases between. CDR3 nucleotide sequence: TGTGCCAGCTCACCTACGGAATCCCCCTACGAGCAGTACTTC. This sequence encodes CASSPTESPYEQYF.